The sequence of this TCR beta chain was determined in a study of cytomegalovirus exposure and HLA in healthy donors. The CDR3 covers 14 residues. Trimming took off 0 bases at V and 4 bases at J, with 6 bases between the two ends. Germline CDR1 SGHAT, CDR2 FQNNGV. The PCR made use of 60 Vbeta and 13 Jbeta primers. Assay used: immunoSEQ multiplex PCR; TCRdb lists only in-frame clones, some missing. The data contain about 120,000 clones, around 84% of them seen just once; the ten biggest clones take up about 6%. The sample comprised PBMCs. V is TRBV11-2 and J is TRBJ2-2; D is unresolved. The TCR originated in a middle-aged woman in good health and CMV-seronegative. The chain's CDR3 is CASSLDLVTGELFF. CDR3 in DNA: TGTGCCAGCAGCTTAGATCTAGTCACCGGGGAGCTGTTTTTT. Variable domain in full (rest from reference TRBV11-2 and TRBJ2-2): EAGVAQSPRYKIIEKRQSVAFWCNPISGHATLYWYQQILGQGPKLLIQFQNNGVVDDSQLPKDRFSAERLKGVDSTLKIQPAKLEDSAVYLCASSLDLVTGELFFGEGSRLTVL.